The clone carrying this T cell receptor (beta chain) has only a few counts. The antigen remains undetermined. These data come from a study of T cell repertoires in cytomegalovirus infection. Study-level information: Through public TCR beta signatures, both CMV infection and matching HLA type were indicated.

TCRdb passed the reads through MiXCR, listing each CDR3 protein once. This table holds 200,000 or so distinct CDR3 sequences, about 39% found once. V was pared by 1 base and J by 3 bases, with 9 bases of the junction left unmatched. Germline V gene sequence: CDR1 MDHEN, CDR2 SYDVKM. The length of the CDR3 is 17 residues. The TCR was taken from a human donor in good health (CMV status not recorded). Some clones in this sample may be carry-over from other donors' samples. This chain joins TRBV28 and TRBJ1-5, with 7 bases aligning to TRBD1. The sequences come from CD8+ T cells from cultured PBMCs, collected from culture after CMV antigen stimulation. The CDR3 sequence: CASSLSGGWNDNQPQHF. The CDR3 DNA follows: TGTGCCAGCAGTTTATCAGGGGGATGGAATGACAATCAGCCCCAGCATTTT.